These T cell receptor beta chains were read from a single sample in a study of regulatory T cells in long-lasting Graves disease. Each CDR3 protein is one row after TCRdb ran MiXCR on the multiplex PCR reads. Here the sample spans roughly 420,000 distinct CDR3 sequences, less than 20% being singletons. The same sample was also used in a study of T cells in Graves' hyperthyroidism and ophthalmopathy.

Sequencing was performed on peripheral blood mononuclear cells (PBMCs), taken at new diagnosis, from a patient treated with antithyroid drugs. The receptors originated from a woman between 25 and 40 years old with Graves disease. Both conserved end residues are part of each CDR3. The order of the fields is CDR3 protein, J gene, V gene, CDR3 length.

CDR3aa: CASSPPSVPSYNEQFF; j_gene: TRBJ2-1; v_gene: TRBV18; len: 16
CDR3aa: CASSLLQGTGELFF; j_gene: TRBJ2-2; v_gene: TRBV19; len: 14
CDR3aa: CASKFQGGGNEQFF; j_gene: TRBJ2-1; v_gene: TRBV7-9; len: 14
CDR3aa: CASSPNGGEDGYTF; j_gene: TRBJ1-2; v_gene: TRBV3-1; len: 14
CDR3aa: CASSLVGLTSTDTQYF; j_gene: TRBJ2-3; v_gene: TRBV7-9; len: 16
CDR3aa: CASSARDSNPPHEQYF; j_gene: TRBJ2-7; v_gene: TRBV7-9; len: 16
CDR3aa: CASSLSGGAETQYF; j_gene: TRBJ2-5; v_gene: TRBV27; len: 14
CDR3aa: CAISDTGARNEQFF; j_gene: TRBJ2-1; v_gene: TRBV10-3; len: 14
CDR3aa: CANTQGEDTEAFF; j_gene: TRBJ1-1; v_gene: TRBV10-3; len: 13
CDR3aa: CASSPLNPRRGETQYF; j_gene: TRBJ2-5; v_gene: TRBV7-6; len: 16
CDR3aa: CASRLDRATLNSPLHF; j_gene: TRBJ1-6; v_gene: TRBV2; len: 16
CDR3aa: CSVVNRLSYNEQFF; j_gene: TRBJ2-1; v_gene: TRBV29-1; len: 14
CDR3aa: CASRKVGNTGELFF; j_gene: TRBJ2-2; v_gene: TRBV12-3/TRBV12-4; len: 14
CDR3aa: CAWSEPGHGYNEQFF; j_gene: TRBJ2-1; v_gene: TRBV30; len: 15
CDR3aa: CASSPGGTDTQYF; j_gene: TRBJ2-3; v_gene: TRBV7-2; len: 13
CDR3aa: CASSSGQGENTEAFF; j_gene: TRBJ1-1; v_gene: TRBV5-1; len: 15